This entry is about one TCR beta chain. The CDR3 covers 14 residues. Trimming stripped 6 bases from V and 6 bases from J, with 17 bases between. The V gene's germline CDR1 is MNHEY and CDR2 SMNVEV (reference sequence). The sample originates from a study of T cell responses to AZD1222 COVID-19 vaccine. Profiling relied on immunoSEQ multiplex PCR, and the TCRdb table lists in-frame clones only, not all of them. The sample yields 150,000 or so clones, about 90% seen once. This TCR derives from an adult who received the AZD1222 COVID-19 vaccine. The chain uses TRBV27 and TRBJ1-2; the D is unclear. Source: peripheral blood, taken 28 days after the second AZD1222 dose. The CDR3 DNA follows: TGTGCCAGCAGCCCCTTCAAGGCTCCGGATGGCTACACCTTC. This translates into CASSPFKAPDGYTF.